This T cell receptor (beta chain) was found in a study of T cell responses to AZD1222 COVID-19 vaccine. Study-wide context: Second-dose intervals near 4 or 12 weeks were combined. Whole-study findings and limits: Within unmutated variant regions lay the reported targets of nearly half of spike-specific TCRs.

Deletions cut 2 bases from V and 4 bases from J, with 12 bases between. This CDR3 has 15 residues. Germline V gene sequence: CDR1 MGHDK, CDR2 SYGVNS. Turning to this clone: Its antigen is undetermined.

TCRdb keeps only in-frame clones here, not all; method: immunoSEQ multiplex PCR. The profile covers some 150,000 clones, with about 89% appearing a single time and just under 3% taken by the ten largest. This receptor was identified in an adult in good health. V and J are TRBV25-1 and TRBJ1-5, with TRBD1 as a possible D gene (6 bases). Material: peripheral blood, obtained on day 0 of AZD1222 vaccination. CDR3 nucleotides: TGTGCCAGCAGTGAAGCGGACAGCCCTAATCAGCCCCAGCATTTT. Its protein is CASSEADSPNQPQHF.